This T cell receptor (beta chain) emerged from a study of blood T cells in healthy people across ages (dated by TCRdb to 2015 to 2017). The study in broad terms: Template switching captured roughly one uniquely barcoded TCR beta cDNA molecule per two T cells in model experiments. Age-related changes in TCR beta repertoire diversity were measured in the study by deep sequencing normalized with unique cDNA molecular identifiers. The donors were divided into four age groups: young (average about 15 years), middle-aged (about 40), aged (about 60) and long-lived (about 90). To avoid experimental bias, donors of different ages were randomly spread across the sequencing lanes. For two donors (one aged 18 to 30 and one aged 80 or older), the study analyzed two additional independent replicas of 1 million unique cDNA reads from the same blood draw.

Receptor libraries were prepared by 5' RACE. The instrument was an Illumina HiSeq 2500. A second roughly 7 to 12 cycle PCR used a sample-barcoded 5' primer and a J-beta primer mix. Each TCR beta cDNA molecule received a unique molecular identifier from a template-switch 5' adaptor carrying 12 random nucleotides. Each sample yielded at least 2.5 million CDR3-containing paired-end reads. The Mint cDNA synthesis kit, primed by a TRBC-specific oligonucleotide, was used to synthesize first-strand cDNA from all RNA. Following uracil-DNA glycosylase treatment, a first 18-cycle PCR with universal primers M1SS and BC2_uni_R was performed on all cDNA. Regarding the original processing steps: Each sample was normalized by randomly selecting 1 million high-quality reads, each carrying a distinct molecular identifier. Instead of being binned into consensus sequences, reads with shared molecular identifiers were discarded. MiTCR, set to a Q25 quality threshold and the strictest error-elimination algorithm, was used for CDR3 identification, clonotype clustering and error correction. A nonparametric unseen species model with Euler transformation was used to estimate lower-bound total TCR beta diversity. The raw public reads went through TCRdb reprocessing: fastp at Q25, MiXCR clone calling, in-frame beta chains kept. Rows are combined by CDR3 protein, so each entry shows the most common genes and DNA. TCRdb's processing, not the authors', yielded these V and J calls. The sample table lists about 1.4 million distinct CDR3 sequences, approximately 59% of them with a count of one. The top ten clonotypes cover 6.5% to 8.5% of the sample.

A remark on this clonotype: Its antigen remains unidentified. The input lacks base qualities; no much larger clone sits a single base away.

Paper-wide results and their limitations: Estimates of total diversity from one million sequenced T cells were regarded as lower bounds and underestimates. Observed TCR beta diversity per million T cells fell roughly linearly with age, and a significant reduction was already apparent by age around 40. The CMV infection status of donors was not known, potentially confounding age-related changes in expanded clonotypes. Compared with the aged group, the long-lived group had more naive CD4+ T cells, fewer expanded clones and increased TCR diversity, a pattern suggesting age selection. Conclusive comparison of naive and antigen-experienced compartments was prevented by the profiling of bulk unsorted PBMCs. Observed TCR beta diversity correlated strongly with the percentage of naive T cells measured by flow cytometry.

The roughly 39 donors, aged roughly 6 to 90 years, were systemically healthy Caucasian individuals from Russia. Around 10 milliliters of peripheral blood were drawn from each donor into EDTA-treated Vacutainer tubes. PBMCs were isolated by Ficoll-Paque density-gradient centrifugation, with at least 7 million obtained per sample. Total RNA was extracted from PBMCs with Trizol reagent, with at least 6 micrograms obtained per sample. For every donor, an aliquot of PBMCs went through flow cytometry to measure the percentages of naive CD45RAhigh/CD27high T cells. This receptor was taken from a man between 18 and 35 years old in good health. The sample was blood.

The sequenced DNA: TGTGCCATCAGCGCCAAGCTAGATCCCTCCTACAATGAGCAGTTCTTC. The encoded protein is CAISAKLDPSYNEQFF. The rearranged segments are TRBV10-3 and TRBJ2-1; the D gene lacks a confident call. Reading the germline V gene gives CDR1 ENHRY and CDR2 SYGVKD. Trimming at the junction amounts to 6 bases on V and 0 bases on J, and the germline ends lie 15 bases apart. Its CDR3 holds 16 amino acids, cysteine through phenylalanine. Only the CDR3 DNA stays, 48 bases, in frame from base 1.